The sequence of this T cell receptor beta chain was determined in a study of shared clonotypes between healthy human individuals. Germline lookup yields CDR1 SGHRS and CDR2 YFSETQ. This CDR3 region has 15 residues. The V segment lost 2 bases and the J segment 4 bases; nucleotides outside the gene matches: 4. Sequencing was performed with immunoSEQ multiplex PCR; in TCRdb, only in-frame clones are kept and a portion is missing. The profile shows roughly 2.5 million clones, roughly nine tenths of them singletons. Sequencing was performed on naive CD4+ T cells sorted from blood. Subset described: CD45RA+ positively selected. The J gene is TRBJ2-1, the V gene TRBV5-1; TRBD1 matches at 9 bases. The clonotype was recovered from a man between 18 and 35 years old in good health. The CDR3 loop is CASSFGQGPYNEQFF. CDR3 nucleotide sequence: TGCGCCAGCAGCTTCGGACAGGGGCCATACAATGAGCAGTTCTTC.